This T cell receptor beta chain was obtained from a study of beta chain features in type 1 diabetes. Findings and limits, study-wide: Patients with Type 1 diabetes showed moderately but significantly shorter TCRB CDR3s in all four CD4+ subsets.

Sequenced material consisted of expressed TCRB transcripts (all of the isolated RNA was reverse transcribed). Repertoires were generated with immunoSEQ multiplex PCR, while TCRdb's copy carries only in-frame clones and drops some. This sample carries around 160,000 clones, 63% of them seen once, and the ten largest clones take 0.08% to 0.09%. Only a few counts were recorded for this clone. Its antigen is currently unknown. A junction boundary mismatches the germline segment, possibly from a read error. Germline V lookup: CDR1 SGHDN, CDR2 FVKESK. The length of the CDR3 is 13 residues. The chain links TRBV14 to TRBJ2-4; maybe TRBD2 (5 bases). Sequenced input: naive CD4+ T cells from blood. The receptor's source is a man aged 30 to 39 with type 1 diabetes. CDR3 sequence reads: CASSQGPGNTQYF. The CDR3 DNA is TGTGCCAGCAGCCAAGGGCCGGGGAACACTCAGTACTTC.